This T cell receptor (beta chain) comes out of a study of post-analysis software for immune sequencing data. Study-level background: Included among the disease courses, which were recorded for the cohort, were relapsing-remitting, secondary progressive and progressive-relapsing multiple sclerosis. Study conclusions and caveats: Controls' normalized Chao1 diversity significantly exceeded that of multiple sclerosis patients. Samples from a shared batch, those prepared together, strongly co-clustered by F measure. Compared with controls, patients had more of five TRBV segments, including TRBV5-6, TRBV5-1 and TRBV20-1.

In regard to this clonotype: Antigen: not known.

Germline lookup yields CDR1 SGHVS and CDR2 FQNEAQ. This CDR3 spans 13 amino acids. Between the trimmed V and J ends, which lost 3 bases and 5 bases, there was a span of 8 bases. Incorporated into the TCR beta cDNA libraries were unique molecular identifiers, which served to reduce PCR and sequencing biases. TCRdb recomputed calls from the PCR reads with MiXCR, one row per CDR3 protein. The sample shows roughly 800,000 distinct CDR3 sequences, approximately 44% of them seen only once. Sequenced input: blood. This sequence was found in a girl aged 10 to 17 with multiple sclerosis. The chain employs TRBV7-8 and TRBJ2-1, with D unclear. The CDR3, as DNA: TGTGCCAGCAGCTTGAACCAACACAATGAGCAGTTCTTC. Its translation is CASSLNQHNEQFF.